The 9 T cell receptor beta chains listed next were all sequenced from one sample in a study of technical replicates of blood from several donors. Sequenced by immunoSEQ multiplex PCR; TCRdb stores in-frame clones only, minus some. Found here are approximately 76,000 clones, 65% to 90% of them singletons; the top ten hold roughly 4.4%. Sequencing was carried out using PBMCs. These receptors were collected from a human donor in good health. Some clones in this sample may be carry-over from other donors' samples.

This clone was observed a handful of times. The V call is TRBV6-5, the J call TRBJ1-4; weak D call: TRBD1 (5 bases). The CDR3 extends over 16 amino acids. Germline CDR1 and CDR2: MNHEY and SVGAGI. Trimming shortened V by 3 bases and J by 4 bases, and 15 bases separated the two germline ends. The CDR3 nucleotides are TGTGCCAGCAGTTATAGGCGGGGCCAGAGTAATGAAAAACTGTTTTTT. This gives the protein CASSYRRGQSNEKLFF.

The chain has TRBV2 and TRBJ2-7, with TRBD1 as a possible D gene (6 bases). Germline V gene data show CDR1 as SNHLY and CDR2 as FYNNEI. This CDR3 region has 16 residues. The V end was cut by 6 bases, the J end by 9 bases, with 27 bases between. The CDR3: CASRKPGQPPGFAQYF. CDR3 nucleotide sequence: TGTGCCAGCAGGAAACCCGGACAGCCACCAGGGTTTGCGCAGTACTTC.

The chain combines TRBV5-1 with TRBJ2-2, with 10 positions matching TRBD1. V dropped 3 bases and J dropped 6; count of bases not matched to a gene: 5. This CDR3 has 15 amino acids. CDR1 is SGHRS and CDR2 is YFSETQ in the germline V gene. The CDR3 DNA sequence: TGCGCCAGCAGCTGGAGGGACAGGGGCGCCGGGGAGCTGTTTTTT. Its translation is CASSWRDRGAGELFF.

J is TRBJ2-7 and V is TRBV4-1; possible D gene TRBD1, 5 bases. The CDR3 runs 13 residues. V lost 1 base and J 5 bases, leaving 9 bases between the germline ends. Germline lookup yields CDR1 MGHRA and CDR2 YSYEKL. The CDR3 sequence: CASSQVGAHEQYF. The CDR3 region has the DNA TGCGCCAGCAGCCAAGTAGGGGCCCACGAGCAGTACTTC.

The CDR3 here is CATSTELAVTDTQYF. Written as DNA, the CDR3 is TGTGCCACCAGCACCGAACTAGCGGTCACAGATACGCAGTATTTT. This chain links TRBV15 with TRBJ2-3; TRBD2 matches at 8 bases. The CDR3 has 15 amino acids. V dropped 4 bases and J dropped 2; count of bases not matched to a gene: 5. CDR1 is LNHNV and CDR2 is YYDKDF in the germline V gene (reference sequence).

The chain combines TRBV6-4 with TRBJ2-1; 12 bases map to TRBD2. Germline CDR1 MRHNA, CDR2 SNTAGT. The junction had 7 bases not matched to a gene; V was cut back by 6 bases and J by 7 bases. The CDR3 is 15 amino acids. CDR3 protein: CASSLLAGGLNEQFF. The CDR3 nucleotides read TGTGCCAGCAGCTTACTAGCGGGGGGCCTAAATGAGCAGTTCTTC.

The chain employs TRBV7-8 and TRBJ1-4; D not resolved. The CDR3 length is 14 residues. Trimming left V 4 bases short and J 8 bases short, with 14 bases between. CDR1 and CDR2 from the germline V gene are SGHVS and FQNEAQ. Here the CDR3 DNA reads TGTGCCAGCAGCTACCGGGGTATATCGGAAAAACTGTTTTTT. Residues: CASSYRGISEKLFF.

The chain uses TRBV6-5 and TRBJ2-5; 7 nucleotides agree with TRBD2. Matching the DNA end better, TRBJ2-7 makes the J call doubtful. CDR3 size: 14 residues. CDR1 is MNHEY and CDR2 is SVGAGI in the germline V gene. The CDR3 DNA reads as TGTGCCAGCAGCTTAGGCGGGGGTAACTACGAGCAGTACTTC. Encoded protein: CASSLGGGNYEQYF.

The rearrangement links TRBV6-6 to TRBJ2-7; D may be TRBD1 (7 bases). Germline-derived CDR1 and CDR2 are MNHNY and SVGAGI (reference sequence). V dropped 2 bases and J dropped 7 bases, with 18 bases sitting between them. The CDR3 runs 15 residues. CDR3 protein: CASSYHTGVGGEQYF. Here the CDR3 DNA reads TGTGCCAGCAGTTACCATACAGGGGTGGGGGGTGAGCAGTACTTC.